These 24 T cell receptor beta chains originate from one sample sequenced in a study of technical replicates of blood from several donors. Here immunoSEQ multiplex PCR was the method, and the copy in TCRdb shows in-frame clones only, minus some. The sample lists approximately 69,000 clones; approximately 96% were seen once. The sample taken for sequencing was T cells isolated from PBMCs. Source of these receptors: a human donor in good health.

The rearrangement joins TRBV5-5 to TRBJ1-2; 7 bases map to TRBD1. The J segment lost 1 base and the V segment lost 2 bases, leaving 5 bases of the junction unmatched. The germline V gene has CDR1 SGHKS and CDR2 YYEKEE (reference sequence). The CDR3 is made up of 15 amino acids. CDR3 DNA sequence: TGTGCCAGCAGCTTTCGACAGGGCCTTAACTATGGCTACACCTTC. It encodes CASSFRQGLNYGYTF. Together with reference TRBV5-5 and TRBJ1-2, the CDR3 gives the full variable domain: DAGVTQSPTHLIKTRGQQVTLRCSPISGHKSVSWYQQVLGQGPQFIFQYYEKEERGRGNFPDRFSARQFPNYSSELNVNALLLGDSALYLCASSFRQGLNYGYTFGSGTRLTVV.

The chain recombines TRBV13 with TRBJ2-4; a possible D gene is TRBD2 (5 bases). The CDR3 is 16 amino acids. Germline V lookup: CDR1 PRHDT, CDR2 FYEKMQ (reference sequence). V dropped 0 bases and J dropped 0 bases, with 9 bases sitting between them. The CDR3 region has the DNA TGTGCCAGCAGCTTAGGCGGGGTAGGAGCCAAAAACATTCAGTACTTC. Its protein product is CASSLGGVGAKNIQYF. The variable domain in full, with the rest retrieved from reference TRBV13 and TRBJ2-4, is AAGVIQSPRHLIKEKRETATLKCYPIPRHDTVYWYQQGPGQDPQFLISFYEKMQSDKGSIPDRFSAQQFSDYHSELNMSSLELGDSALYFCASSLGGVGAKNIQYFGAGTRLSVL.

The V gene is TRBV5-4, the J gene TRBJ2-7; 7 nucleotides line up with TRBD2. V gave up 4 bases and J gave up 6 bases; unmatched junction bases: 10. CDR1 SGHNT and CDR2 YYREEE come from the germline V gene (reference sequence). The CDR3 totals 14 residues. The CDR3 sequence: CASSIGLEVLEQYF. CDR3 in DNA: TGTGCCAGCAGCATAGGACTAGAAGTGCTCGAGCAGTACTTC.

The rearrangement joins TRBV5-1 to TRBJ2-2; tentative D call: TRBD1 (6 bases). Trimming took off 1 base at V and 7 bases at J, with 14 bases between the two ends. The V gene's germline CDR1 is SGHRS and CDR2 YFSETQ. CDR3 length: 15 residues. The CDR3 coding sequence is TGCGCCAGCAGCTTGTACACAGGGAAGGACGGGGAGCTGTTTTTT. Protein product: CASSLYTGKDGELFF.

The rearrangement joins TRBV19 to TRBJ1-2; 7 bases map to TRBD1. CDR1 and CDR2 from the germline V gene are LNHDA and SQIVND (reference sequence). The length of the CDR3 is 13 residues. V trimming: 2 bases; J trimming: 12 bases; junction bases outside the gene matches: 9. In DNA form, the CDR3 reads TGTGCCAGTAGTATACAGGACAGGAAGACCCACACCTTC. Translating gives CASSIQDRKTHTF. Complete variable domain (other parts from reference TRBV19 and TRBJ1-2): DGGITQSPKYLFRKEGQNVTLSCEQNLNHDAMYWYRQDPGQGLRLIYYSQIVNDFQKGDIAEGYSVSREKKESFPLTVTSAQKNPTAFYLCASSIQDRKTHTFGSGTRLTVV.

The V gene is TRBV7-9, the J gene TRBJ1-1; 7 bases match TRBD1. Per germline, CDR1 SEHNR and CDR2 FQNEAQ (reference sequence). This CDR3 comprises 15 residues. The V gene end was trimmed by 5 bases and the J gene end by 3 bases; junction bases not matched to a gene: 9. Here the CDR3 reads CASSTRSRGDTEAFF. The CDR3 DNA sequence: TGTGCCAGCAGCACAAGGAGCAGGGGGGACACTGAAGCTTTCTTT.

Comment on this clone: Other nucleotide sequences from this sample produce the same CDR3. This chain uses TRBV6-5 with TRBJ1-1; 7 bases line up with TRBD1. The length of the CDR3 is 14 residues. After removal of 0 bases from V and 4 bases from J, the junction contained 2 bases not matched to a gene. Germline V gene lookup returns CDR1 MNHEY and CDR2 SVGAGI. CDR3 bases: TGTGCCAGCAGTTACTCGGCAGGGGGCACTGAAGCTTTCTTT. Its protein product is CASSYSAGGTEAFF.

The gene calls are TRBV11-3 and TRBJ1-2; D uncertain. V lost 3 bases to trimming and J lost 8 bases, with 16 bases between them. The CDR3 covers 14 residues. The V gene's germline CDR1 is SGHNT and CDR2 YENEEA. This CDR3 reads CASSFGVSPGGYTF. The CDR3 DNA reads as TGTGCCAGCAGCTTCGGGGTCAGCCCTGGAGGCTACACCTTC.

The rearrangement joins TRBV7-3 to TRBJ2-7; perhaps TRBD1 as D (6 bases). Trimming removed 2 bases at V and 4 bases at J, with 15 bases between. This CDR3 comprises 15 residues. Germline V gives CDR1 SGHTA, CDR2 FQGTGA. The CDR3 protein is CASSLERGMFYEQYF. The CDR3 DNA sequence: TGTGCCAGCAGCTTAGAAAGGGGGATGTTTTACGAGCAGTACTTC.

The DNA for the CDR3 is TGTGCCAGCAGACCCTATGACAGTCACCATGAGCAGTTCTTC. Translation: CASRPYDSHHEQFF. This rearrangement joins TRBV28 to TRBJ2-1; tentative D call: TRBD1 (5 bases). Germline assignment: CDR1 MDHEN and CDR2 SYDVKM. The CDR3 is 14 residues long. V was clipped by 6 bases and J by 8 bases, with 17 bases between them.

V and J are TRBV7-6 and TRBJ2-2; possible D gene TRBD2, 5 bases. The germline gives CDR1 SGHVS, CDR2 FNYEAQ. This CDR3 has 15 amino acids. Trimming left V 1 base short and J 0 bases short, with 6 bases between. DNA of the CDR3: TGTGCCAGCAGCTTAGGCGGGTCGAACACCGGGGAGCTGTTTTTT. This gives the protein CASSLGGSNTGELFF.

V and J are TRBV4-1 and TRBJ1-4; 7 positions match TRBD1. From germline, CDR1 is MGHRA and CDR2 YSYEKL. The CDR3 contains 15 residues. V lost 2 bases, J lost 5 bases, and 5 bases stayed unmatched. CDR3: CASSQTGTANEKLFF. CDR3 DNA sequence: TGCGCCAGCAGCCAAACCGGGACAGCAAATGAAAAACTGTTTTTT.

This rearrangement joins TRBV5-1 to TRBJ2-5, with a weak D call TRBD1 (6 bases). Germline assignment: CDR1 SGHRS and CDR2 YFSETQ. CDR3 size: 14 residues. The germline V and J ends were trimmed by 1 base and 1 base, with 8 bases remaining between them. The chain's CDR3 is CASSLQGTQETQYF. Here the CDR3 DNA reads TGCGCCAGCAGCTTGCAGGGGACCCAAGAGACCCAGTACTTC.

V and J are TRBV28 and TRBJ1-2; D possibly corresponds to TRBD1 (5 bases). V gave up 3 bases and J gave up 0 bases, with 11 bases separating them. Germline CDR1 reads MDHEN; CDR2 reads SYDVKM. CDR3 size: 15 residues. The CDR3 here is CASSFTGVPNYGYTF. The DNA of the CDR3 is TGTGCCAGCAGTTTCACGGGGGTACCTAACTATGGCTACACCTTC.

The rearrangement links TRBV7-7 to TRBJ2-3; D gene uncertain. CDR3 length equals 12 residues. Germline CDR1 is SSHAT and CDR2 is FNYEAQ (reference sequence). V was pared by 5 bases and J by 6 bases, with 9 bases between. The CDR3: CASSPPSDTQYF. The CDR3 nucleotides read TGTGCCAGCAGCCCTCCTAGTGATACGCAGTATTTT.

CDR3 region: CASSVRGAPYEQYF. The CDR3, as DNA: TGTGCCAGCAGCGTCCGGGGGGCCCCCTACGAGCAGTACTTC. The chain recombines TRBV13 with TRBJ2-7; D is possibly TRBD2 (7 bases). CDR1 and CDR2 from the germline V gene are PRHDT and FYEKMQ (reference sequence). V lost 5 bases to trimming and J lost 2 bases, with 13 bases between them. This CDR3 contains 14 residues.

This chain links TRBV9 with TRBJ1-2; 9 nucleotides line up with TRBD1. The CDR3 is 17 amino acids. J was trimmed by 1 base and V by 3 bases; bases with no gene match: 10. From germline, CDR1 is SGDLS and CDR2 YYNGEE. The CDR3 bases are TGTGCCAGCAGCGCTGGACAGGGGCTTCTTCTTAACTATGGCTACACCTTC. Translated, it gives CASSAGQGLLLNYGYTF.

This clone turned up a few times. The J gene is TRBJ1-1, the V gene TRBV6-5, with a possible D match to TRBD1 (6 bases). Germline V gene data show CDR1 as MNHEY and CDR2 as SVGAGI. The V and J ends lost 2 bases and 2 bases respectively, with 15 bases between them. The length of the CDR3 is 16 residues. The DNA of the CDR3 is TGTGCCAGCAGTTACCCCCGGGGGGCTGGCAACACTGAAGCTTTCTTT. Translation: CASSYPRGAGNTEAFF.

This chain joins TRBV2 and TRBJ1-2; 7 bases align to TRBD1. Trimming at V came to 10 bases and at J to 1 base, leaving 15 bases not matched to a gene. This CDR3 has 16 residues. Germline loops: CDR1 SNHLY, CDR2 FYNNEI. The CDR3 sequence is CAIHKGDSYYNYGYTF. The CDR3, as DNA: TGTGCCATACACAAGGGGGACAGCTATTATAACTATGGCTACACCTTC. The full variable domain, rest sourced from reference TRBV2 and TRBJ1-2, is EPEVTQTPSHQVTQMGQEVILRCVPISNHLYFYWYRQILGQKVEFLVSFYNNEISEKSEIFDDQFSVERPDGSNFTLKIRSTKLEDSAMYFCAIHKGDSYYNYGYTFGSGTRLTVV.

The chain couples TRBV14 to TRBJ1-1; D gene ambiguous. V was pared by 4 bases and J by 11 bases, with 17 bases between. The CDR3 totals 13 residues. Germline-derived CDR1 and CDR2 are SGHDN and FVKESK. CDR3 sequence: CASSRSLEPRAFF. The CDR3 DNA reads as TGTGCCAGCAGCCGCTCGCTTGAACCCCGGGCTTTCTTT.

The rearrangement uses TRBV7-2 and TRBJ2-7; 11 bases match TRBD2. V lost 3 bases, J lost 6 bases, and 4 bases stayed unmatched. Germline values: CDR1 SGHTA, CDR2 FQGNSA. There are 14 residues in the CDR3. The DNA of the CDR3 is TGTGCCAGCAGCTTTAGCGGGGGGGCCGGCGAGCAGTACTTC. Protein product: CASSFSGGAGEQYF.

V is TRBV10-1 and J is TRBJ2-2, with TRBD1 as a possible D gene (5 bases). Germline-derived CDR1 and CDR2 are WNHNN and SYGVQD (reference sequence). The CDR3 sequence is 14 residues long. V lost 3 bases to trimming and J lost 7 bases, with 12 bases between them. The CDR3 nucleotides read TGCGCCAGCAGTGAACAGGAGTATAACGGGGAGCTGTTTTTT. Residues: CASSEQEYNGELFF.

The V call is TRBV18, the J call TRBJ1-3; D is unresolved. Trimming left V 4 bases short and J 3 bases short, with 7 bases between. CDR3 size: 13 residues. Germline CDR1 and CDR2: KGHSH and LQKENI. CDR3 sequence: CASSRAVGNTIYF. The CDR3 nucleotides are TGTGCCAGCTCACGGGCAGTTGGAAACACCATATATTTT.

The chain carries TRBV25-1 and TRBJ2-7, with 7 bases that match TRBD2. From germline, CDR1 is MGHDK and CDR2 SYGVNS. The CDR3 is 12 amino acids. The V segment lost 8 bases and the J segment 5 bases; nucleotides outside the gene matches: 6. The CDR3 here is CASGGLLHEQYF. In nucleotides, the CDR3 is TGTGCCAGCGGGGGACTACTCCACGAGCAGTACTTC.